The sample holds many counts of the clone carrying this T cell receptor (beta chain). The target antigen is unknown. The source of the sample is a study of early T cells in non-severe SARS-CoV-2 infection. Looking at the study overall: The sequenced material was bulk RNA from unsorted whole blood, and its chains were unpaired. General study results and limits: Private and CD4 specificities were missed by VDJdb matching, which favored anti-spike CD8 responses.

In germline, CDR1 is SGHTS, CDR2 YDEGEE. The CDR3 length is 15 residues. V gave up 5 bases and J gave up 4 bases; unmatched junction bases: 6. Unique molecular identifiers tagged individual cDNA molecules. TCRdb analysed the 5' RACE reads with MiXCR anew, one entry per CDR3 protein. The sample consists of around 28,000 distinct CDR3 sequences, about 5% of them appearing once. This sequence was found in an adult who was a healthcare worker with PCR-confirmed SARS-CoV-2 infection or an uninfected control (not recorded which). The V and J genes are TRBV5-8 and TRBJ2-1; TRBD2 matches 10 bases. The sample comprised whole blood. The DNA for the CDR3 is TGTGCCAGCAGACCCGTAGCGGGAGGATACAATGAGCAGTTCTTC. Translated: CASRPVAGGYNEQFF.